The rows below give T cell receptor beta chains drawn from one sample of a study of blood T cell repertoires in COVID-19. Sequencing used immunoSEQ multiplex PCR; TCRdb keeps in-frame clones, though not all of them. Here the sample spans 200,000 or so clones, 84% being singletons. The sequenced sample was peripheral blood. The source of these receptors is a human donor in a cohort sampled during active COVID-19. Each CDR3 is given with its conserved first and last residue. The order of the fields is J gene, V gene, D gene, clone size, CDR3 DNA, CDR3 protein. A D gene is named only where the DNA matches it firmly. Only some rows state a clone size, as once, few, many or a class for expanded clones.

TRBJ1-1,TRBV28,TRBD1,NA,TGTGCCAGCAGTAGCCGACACAGGGGGATAATCCCTGAAGCTTTCTTT,CASSSRHRGIIPEAFF
TRBJ1-2,TRBV7-9,NA,few,TGTGCCAGCAGCAACAGGGATGTCGGCTACACCTTC,CASSNRDVGYTF
TRBJ2-1,TRBV27,NA,NA,TGTGCCAGCGTCGGAAGCGTTAACTACAATGAGCAGTTCTTC,CASVGSVNYNEQFF
TRBJ1-5,TRBV7-6,TRBD1,NA,TGTGCCAGCAGCTTCGGGCAGGGGGATCAGCCCCAGCATTTT,CASSFGQGDQPQHF
TRBJ2-7,TRBV5-4,NA,few,TGTGCCAGCAGCTTGTCGGACGAGCAGTACTTC,CASSLSDEQYF
TRBJ1-1,TRBV27,TRBD1,NA,TGTGCCAGCAGTCGCCCGACAGGGTCGGGCACTGAAGCTTTCTTT,CASSRPTGSGTEAFF
TRBJ2-3,TRBV29-1,TRBD2,NA,TGCAGCGTTGATAGAGCGGGAGTAGGAGATACGCAGTATTTT,CSVDRAGVGDTQYF
TRBJ2-1,TRBV15,TRBD2,NA,TGTGCCACCAGCAGAGACTCCCCAGGGAGGGCTAATGAGCAGTTCTTC,CATSRDSPGRANEQFF
TRBJ2-7,TRBV5-1,TRBD1,few,TGCGCCAGCAGCACCCGGACAGGGGCGCGTTGGGAGCAGTACTTC,CASSTRTGARWEQYF
TRBJ2-2,TRBV2,TRBD1,few,TGTGCCAGCAGTCCGTTGACAGGGTATTATAGTACGGACACCGGGGAGCTGTTTTTT,CASSPLTGYYSTDTGELFF
TRBJ2-7,TRBV28,NA,NA,TGTGCCAGCAGCGCCGGGAGCGGAGCCTCCTACGAGCAGTACTTC,CASSAGSGASYEQYF
TRBJ1-1,TRBV7-2,NA,NA,TGTGCCAGCAGCTTAGCCCGGGGATCTCGTGAAGCTTTCTTT,CASSLARGSREAFF
TRBJ2-2,TRBV5-1,NA,NA,TGCGCCAGCAGCGAGGGACTCCAGAACACCGGGGAGCTGTTTTTT,CASSEGLQNTGELFF
TRBJ1-1,TRBV3-1/TRBV3-2,TRBD1,NA,TGTGCCAGCAGCCGTCAGGGGGGCACTGAAGCTTTCTTT,CASSRQGGTEAFF
TRBJ1-4,TRBV9,NA,NA,TGTGCCAGCAGCGTAGGGATGGAGGGAAAACTGTTTTTT,CASSVGMEGKLFF
TRBJ2-1,TRBV9,NA,NA,TGTGCCAGCAGCGTAGGCAGTGAGCAGTTCTTC,CASSVGSEQFF
TRBJ2-5,TRBV19,TRBD1,NA,TGTGCCAGTAGTACCGGATTACAGGGGGCCGGGACCCAGTACTTC,CASSTGLQGAGTQYF
TRBJ2-1,TRBV9,NA,NA,TGTGCCAGCAGCGTAGCAGGGTACAATGAGCAGTTCTTC,CASSVAGYNEQFF
TRBJ2-7,TRBV18,NA,NA,TGTGCCAGCTCACCACGAGTTGAGAACTACGAGCAGTACTTC,CASSPRVENYEQYF
TRBJ2-2,TRBV18,NA,NA,TGTGCCAGCTCACCACTTCTGGGGCTTTCCACCGGGGAGCTGTTTTTT,CASSPLLGLSTGELFF
TRBJ1-5,TRBV7-6,TRBD1,few,TGTGCCAGCAGCTTAGAGGCCAGAGGGACAGGGGATCAGCCCCAGCATTTT,CASSLEARGTGDQPQHF
TRBJ1-6,TRBV7-9,TRBD1,NA,TGTGCCAGCAGAACACCGGGACAGAACTCACCCCTCCACTTT,CASRTPGQNSPLHF
TRBJ2-2,TRBV12-5,TRBD2,NA,TGTGCTAGTGGTCAAAAACTAGCGGTGAACACCGGGGAGCTGTTTTTT,CASGQKLAVNTGELFF
TRBJ2-1,TRBV5-1,TRBD2,NA,TGCGCCAGCAGCTTGGTGCCGAGCGGGAGGTCCTACAATGAGCAGTTCTTC,CASSLVPSGRSYNEQFF
TRBJ2-2,TRBV7-9,NA,NA,TGTGCCAGCAGTACGACCCAGGGTACCGGGGAGCTGTTTTTT,CASSTTQGTGELFF
TRBJ2-5,TRBV18,TRBD2,NA,TGTGCCAGCTCACCACCGGGAGCGGGGGCCGGGAAGACCCAGTACTTC,CASSPPGAGAGKTQYF